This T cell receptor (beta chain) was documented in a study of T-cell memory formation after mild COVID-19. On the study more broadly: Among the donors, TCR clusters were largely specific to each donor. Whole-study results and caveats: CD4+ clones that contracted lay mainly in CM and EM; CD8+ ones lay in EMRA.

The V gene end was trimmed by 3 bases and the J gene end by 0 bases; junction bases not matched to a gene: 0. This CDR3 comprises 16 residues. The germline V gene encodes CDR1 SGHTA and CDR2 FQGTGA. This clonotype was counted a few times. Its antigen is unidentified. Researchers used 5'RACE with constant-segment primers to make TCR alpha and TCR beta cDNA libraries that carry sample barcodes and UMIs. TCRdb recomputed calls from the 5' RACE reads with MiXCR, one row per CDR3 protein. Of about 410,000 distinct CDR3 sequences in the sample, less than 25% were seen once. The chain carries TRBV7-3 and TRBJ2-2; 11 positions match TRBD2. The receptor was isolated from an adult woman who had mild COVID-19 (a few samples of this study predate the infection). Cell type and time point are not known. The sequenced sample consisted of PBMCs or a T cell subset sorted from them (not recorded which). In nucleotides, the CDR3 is TGTGCCAGCAGCTTGACTAGCGGGGCGAACACCGGGGAGCTGTTTTTT. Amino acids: CASSLTSGANTGELFF.